One and the same sample provided the 13 T cell receptor beta chains below, sequenced in a study of cytomegalovirus exposure and HLA in healthy donors. This PCR relied on a set of 60 Vbeta primers and 13 Jbeta primers. Assay used: immunoSEQ multiplex PCR; TCRdb lists only in-frame clones, some missing. The sample gives under 200,000 clones, 81% of which show up once; approximately 2% is in the top ten. Sequencing input: PBMCs. Every receptor here comes from a young woman in good health and CMV-seropositive.

The J gene is TRBJ1-4, the V gene TRBV5-6; D remains unclear. V gave up 0 bases and J gave up 8 bases, with 8 bases separating them. The CDR3 sequence is 13 residues long. Looked up from germline, CDR1 is SGHDT and CDR2 is YYEEEE. The CDR3 DNA is TGTGCCAGCAGCTTGGTGGGCCTGGAAAAACTGTTTTTT. This codes for CASSLVGLEKLFF.

The genes are TRBV14 and TRBJ2-5; possibly TRBD1 for D (6 bases). Matching the DNA end better, TRBJ2-7 makes the J call doubtful. This CDR3 contains 15 residues. CDR1 is SGHDN and CDR2 is FVKESK in the germline V gene. CDR3 DNA sequence: TGTGCCAGCAGCCCGACCCGTGGCAGGGGCAACGAGCAGTACTTC. Translated: CASSPTRGRGNEQYF.

The V gene is TRBV28, the J gene TRBJ1-5; D might be TRBD1 (5 bases). Per the germline V gene, CDR1 is MDHEN and CDR2 is SYDVKM. The CDR3 totals 16 residues. Trimming cost V 6 bases and J 3 bases, with 18 bases left between them. The DNA for the CDR3 is TGTGCCAGCAGCCTGATAGGGCAGGGCACCAATCAGCCCCAGCATTTT. Protein: CASSLIGQGTNQPQHF. The full variable domain, in which reference TRBV28 and TRBJ1-5 provide the parts outside the CDR3, is DVKVTQSSRYLVKRTGEKVFLECVQDMDHENMFWYRQDPGLGLRLIYFSYDVKMKEKGDIPEGYSVSREKKERFSLILESASTNQTSMYLCASSLIGQGTNQPQHFGDGTRLSIL.

The chain uses TRBV29-1 and TRBJ1-2, with D tentatively TRBD1 (6 bases). Germline CDR1 reads SQVTM; CDR2 reads ANQGSEA. This CDR3 region has 12 residues. V lost 4 bases to trimming and J lost 7 bases, with 13 bases between them. The CDR3 DNA reads TGCAGCGTTGTGACAGGCGTTGGTGGCTACACCTTC. Its translation is CSVVTGVGGYTF.

This clone has a handful of counts. This chain links TRBV7-2 with TRBJ1-4, with a weak D call TRBD1 (5 bases). CDR1 is SGHTA and CDR2 is FQGNSA in the germline V gene. The V gene lost 0 bases and the J gene lost 4 bases, with 15 bases spanning the gap. This CDR3 has 17 amino acids. CDR3 DNA sequence: TGTGCCAGCAGCTTAGCGCTTATGACAGCAAGTAATGAAAAACTGTTTTTT. Translating it yields CASSLALMTASNEKLFF.

This rearrangement joins TRBV11-1 to TRBJ2-1; possible D gene TRBD1, 6 bases. This CDR3 is built from 15 residues. Trimming took 5 bases from V and 6 from J, leaving 17 bases between them. Looked up from germline, CDR1 is SGHAT and CDR2 is FQDESV (reference sequence). As DNA, the CDR3 is TGTGCCAGCAGCCCTAGGGGGTATCTCCTCAATGAGCAGTTCTTC. Translated: CASSPRGYLLNEQFF.

This clone was counted only a few times. V usage is TRBV7-2 and J usage is TRBJ2-1; 7 bases agree with TRBD1. The CDR3 has 17 amino acids. V gave up 5 bases and J gave up 0 bases; unmatched junction bases: 10. Per the germline V gene, CDR1 is SGHTA and CDR2 is FQGNSA. CDR3 residues: CASSQDRPVVSYNEQFF. The CDR3 DNA reads as TGTGCCAGCAGCCAGGACAGGCCGGTGGTCTCCTACAATGAGCAGTTCTTC.

The V call is TRBV6-6, the J call TRBJ1-6; unclear D gene. This CDR3 region has 16 residues. V was pared by 7 bases and J by 0 bases, with 13 bases between. Germline assignment: CDR1 MNHNY and CDR2 SVGAGI (reference sequence). CDR3 in DNA: TGTGCCAGCACCGGGCCGGGGAGCTCCTATAATTCACCCCTCCACTTT. Translated: CASTGPGSSYNSPLHF.

To note about this clone: The sample has other DNA sequences that encode this CDR3 too. V gene TRBV30 combines with J gene TRBJ1-5; D call uncertain. Trimming cost V 0 bases and J 4 bases, with 7 bases left between them. From germline, CDR1 is GTSNPN and CDR2 SVGIG (reference sequence). CDR3 length: 13 amino acids. The CDR3 reads CAWSVSGNQPQHF. In nucleotides, the CDR3 is TGTGCCTGGAGTGTGTCGGGAAATCAGCCCCAGCATTTT.

This chain uses TRBV2 with TRBJ1-1; D unresolved. Trimming took 1 base from V and 11 from J, leaving 14 bases between them. The germline CDR1 and CDR2 sequences are SNHLY and FYNNEI. The CDR3 has 13 residues. CDR3: CASSEEARGRAFF. Written as DNA, the CDR3 is TGTGCCAGCAGTGAAGAGGCGCGGGGTCGGGCTTTCTTT.

Turning to this clone: Sequence at one end of the junction differs from germline and may be a read error. This chain uses TRBV6-6 with TRBJ2-4, with 8 bases identical to TRBD1. Germline CDR1 MNHNY, CDR2 SVGAGI (reference sequence). The CDR3 totals 15 residues. CDR3 coding DNA: TGTGCCAGCAGCTACTCGTTCCAGGGGGCCGACAGTCAGTACTTC. This gives the protein CASSYSFQGADSQYF.

V and J are TRBV6-5 and TRBJ1-2, with 10 bases identical to TRBD1. The CDR3 is 14 amino acids. Germline V gives CDR1 MNHEY, CDR2 SVGAGI. V was clipped by 6 bases and J by 3 bases; unmatched bases: 4. Here the CDR3 reads CASRGQGRDYGYTF. The CDR3 region has the DNA TGTGCCAGCAGGGGACAGGGGAGGGACTATGGCTACACCTTC.

V gene TRBV6-1 combines with J gene TRBJ1-1, with TRBD1 as a possible D gene (6 bases). This CDR3 is 15 amino acids long. From germline, CDR1 is MNHNS and CDR2 SASEGT. The V and J ends lost 9 bases and 0 bases respectively, with 17 bases between them. The DNA of the CDR3 is TGTGCCAGTATCGAAGGGGGGGCCTTGAACACTGAAGCTTTCTTT. Translation gives CASIEGGALNTEAFF.